These 7 T cell receptor beta chains share one sample of origin, sequenced in a study of blood T cell repertoires in COVID-19. Using immunoSEQ multiplex PCR, the repertoire was profiled, and TCRdb retains in-frame clones only, with some absent. The sample lists 200,000 to 250,000 clones, approximately 87% occurring once. The sequenced sample was peripheral blood. The source of these receptors is a woman aged 70-85 years with active or convalescent COVID-19.

Here the CDR3 DNA reads TGCAGTGCTAGTGACTCGAGGCACTGGAACACTGAAGCTTTCTTT. This encodes CSASDSRHWNTEAFF. The V and J genes are TRBV20-1 and TRBJ1-1; D is undetermined. The V end was cut by 3 bases, the J end by 1 base, with 15 bases between. The CDR3 has 15 amino acids. Germline V gives CDR1 DFQATT, CDR2 SNEGSKA (reference sequence).

This clone was counted once. The chain recombines TRBV30 with TRBJ1-1; unclear D gene. In germline, CDR1 is GTSNPN, CDR2 SVGIG (reference sequence). Deletions cut 0 bases from V and 5 bases from J, with 10 bases between. The CDR3 is 13 amino acids. CDR3 DNA sequence: TGTGCCTGGAGTGTGCAGGTAGAAACTGAAGCTTTCTTT. Its translation: CAWSVQVETEAFF.

This chain uses TRBV7-9 with TRBJ2-7; 10 positions match TRBD1. With V trimmed by 6 bases and J by 6 bases, 2 bases remained unmatched. The V gene's germline CDR1 is SEHNR and CDR2 FQNEAQ (reference sequence). The CDR3 spans 12 residues. This CDR3 is CASSWDRGEQYF. The DNA of the CDR3 is TGTGCCAGCAGTTGGGACAGGGGCGAGCAGTACTTC.

CDR3 amino acids: CASRRRDTNQPQHF. CDR3 DNA: TGTGCCAGCAGGAGACGGGACACTAATCAGCCCCAGCATTTT. V is TRBV5-6 and J is TRBJ1-5; a weak D match, TRBD1 (6 bases). V lost 5 bases and J 4 bases, leaving 13 bases between the germline ends. The CDR3 is 14 residues long. Per the germline V gene, CDR1 is SGHDT and CDR2 is YYEEEE.

The chain combines TRBV30 with TRBJ1-1, with D perhaps TRBD1 (5 bases). The CDR3 is made up of 14 amino acids. Germline CDR1 GTSNPN, CDR2 SVGIG (reference sequence). Deletions cut 3 bases from V and 4 bases from J, with 15 bases between. The CDR3 bases are TGTGCCTGGAGCCGGTACGGGGGTTTCACTGAAGCTTTCTTT. It encodes CAWSRYGGFTEAFF.

The chain is built from TRBV7-9 and TRBJ1-3; D remains ambiguous. The germline CDR1 and CDR2 sequences are SEHNR and FQNEAQ (reference sequence). The V and J ends lost 5 bases and 4 bases respectively, with 9 bases between them. The CDR3 consists of 13 residues. The CDR3 sequence is CASSPDFGNTIYF. In DNA form, the CDR3 reads TGTGCCAGCAGCCCCGACTTCGGAAACACCATATATTTT.

The chain uses TRBV3-1 (or the pseudogene TRBV3-2) and TRBJ2-1, with D possibly matching TRBD1 (5 bases). V shed 5 bases and J shed 5 bases, with 13 bases lying between them. Per the germline V gene, CDR1 is LGHDT and CDR2 is YNNKEL (reference sequence). This CDR3 has 14 residues. For the CDR3, the DNA is TGTGCCAGCAGCAAGGACACGTTAAACAATGAGCAGTTCTTC. It translates to CASSKDTLNNEQFF.